Here is one T cell receptor (beta chain) with its context. This specimen comes from a study of cytomegalovirus exposure and HLA in healthy donors. Germline V gene sequence: CDR1 GTSNPN, CDR2 SVGIG (reference sequence). This CDR3 spans 11 amino acids. The V and J ends lost 1 base and 5 bases respectively, with 4 bases between them. Sequencing used immunoSEQ multiplex PCR; TCRdb keeps in-frame clones, though not all of them. The sample lists about 240,000 clones, approximately 83% seen once, with less than 1.5% in the top ten. The chain links TRBV30 to TRBJ2-3; D not certain. This sequence originates from a woman in her twenties or thirties in good health and CMV-seropositive. The sample consisted of PBMCs. The chain's CDR3 is CAWSERDTQYF. For the CDR3, the DNA is TGTGCCTGGAGTGAGAGAGATACGCAGTATTTT.